This passage covers 24 T cell receptor beta chains from one sample sequenced in a study of blood T cell repertoires in COVID-19. Only in-frame clones appear in the TCRdb table, and some are missing; sequencing was by immunoSEQ multiplex PCR. The data contain over 250,000 clones, 65% to 90% of them singletons. Sequenced: peripheral blood. These receptors were taken from a man aged 45-60 years with active or convalescent COVID-19.

A few counts support this clone. The V call is TRBV4-1, the J call TRBJ1-2; no firm D call. The CDR3 is made up of 14 amino acids. CDR1 and CDR2 from the germline V gene are MGHRA and YSYEKL. The V end lost 4 bases, the J end lost 5 bases, and 14 bases lay between the germline ends. The CDR3 loop reads CASSPTMGLYGYTF. For the CDR3, the DNA is TGCGCCAGCAGCCCGACCATGGGCCTTTATGGCTACACCTTC.

The genes are TRBV23-1 and TRBJ1-5; TRBD1 agrees at 8 bases. TRBV23-1 falls under the ORF class, with uncertain function. Trimming took 5 bases from V and 2 from J; bases not matched to a gene: 14. This CDR3 contains 18 residues. The CDR3 nucleotides read TGCGCCAGCAGTAACCGGACAGGGCACCAGAATGGCAATCAGCCCCAGCATTTT. Translated, it gives CASSNRTGHQNGNQPQHF.

This sequence joins TRBV6-2 or TRBV6-3 and TRBJ1-5; 12 nucleotides match TRBD1. The V gene's germline CDR1 is MNHEY and CDR2 SVGEGT. CDR3 length: 17 amino acids. The junction had 13 bases not matched to a gene; V was cut back by 5 bases and J by 8 bases. The CDR3 coding sequence is TGTGCCAGCAGTGCCACGGGACAGGGGGCCGTTTCCGAGCCCCAGCATTTT. This gives the protein CASSATGQGAVSEPQHF.

V and J are TRBV7-2 and TRBJ1-3; 8 nucleotides align to TRBD1. CDR3 length: 13 amino acids. CDR1 is SGHTA and CDR2 is FQGNSA in the germline V gene. The V segment lost 4 bases and the J segment 8 bases; nucleotides outside the gene matches: 4. The CDR3 protein is CASSSGGRDTIYF. The CDR3 nucleotides are TGTGCCAGCAGCTCAGGGGGCAGGGACACCATATATTTT.

This rearrangement joins TRBV28 to TRBJ2-2; 10 nucleotides line up with TRBD1. V shed 6 bases and J 6 bases; nucleotides not matched to a gene: 7. Germline CDR1 and CDR2: MDHEN and SYDVKM. The CDR3 has 15 residues. The CDR3 bases are TGTGCCAGCAGGGGACAGGGGTATTGGGCCGGGGAGCTGTTTTTT. This codes for CASRGQGYWAGELFF.

The rearrangement links TRBV30 to TRBJ1-3; 7 bases match TRBD1. Germline V CDR1 and CDR2: GTSNPN, SVGIG (reference sequence). The CDR3 runs 14 residues. Losses at the gene ends were 3 bases for V and 0 bases for J; bases not matched to a gene: 2. Here the CDR3 reads CAWRAGGSGNTIYF. The CDR3 DNA is TGTGCCTGGAGGGCAGGGGGCTCTGGAAACACCATATATTTT.

This chain connects TRBV13 to TRBJ2-5; tentatively, D is TRBD2 (6 bases). The CDR3 has 12 amino acids. Deletions cut 7 bases from V and 4 bases from J, with 10 bases between. Germline-derived CDR1 and CDR2 are PRHDT and FYEKMQ (reference sequence). CDR3 coding DNA: TGTGCCAGCATAGCGGCGGGAGAGACCCAGTACTTC. It encodes CASIAAGETQYF.

The sample holds one count of this clone. The chain uses TRBV7-2 and TRBJ2-1, with TRBD2 matching 10 bases. V shed 5 bases and J 3 bases; nucleotides not matched to a gene: 4. The CDR3 has 15 amino acids. Germline assignment: CDR1 SGHTA and CDR2 FQGNSA. CDR3 loop: CASSPTSGIYNEQFF. CDR3 nucleotide sequence: TGTGCCAGCAGCCCCACTAGCGGGATCTACAATGAGCAGTTCTTC.

The chain joins TRBV20-1 to TRBJ1-2; maybe TRBD1 (5 bases). The CDR3 has 11 residues. The germline V gene encodes CDR1 DFQATT and CDR2 SNEGSKA (reference sequence). Trimming left V 3 bases short and J 8 bases short, with 10 bases between. The CDR3 DNA sequence: TGCAGTGCTAGTTGGGCAGGGGGCTACACCTTC. This encodes CSASWAGGYTF.

J is TRBJ1-5 and V is TRBV10-3; D is perhaps TRBD1 (6 bases). Trimming cost V 5 bases and J 11 bases, with 16 bases left between them. Germline V gene sequence: CDR1 ENHRY, CDR2 SYGVKD. The length of the CDR3 is 13 residues. Here the CDR3 DNA reads TGTGCCATCAGTCGGGACATTAAAGGGGCCCAGCATTTT. Its protein is CAISRDIKGAQHF.

This rearrangement joins TRBV7-9 to TRBJ1-3; D gene uncertain. From germline, CDR1 is SEHNR and CDR2 FQNEAQ (reference sequence). This CDR3 has 16 amino acids. V gave up 5 bases and J gave up 0 bases, with 14 bases separating them. In DNA form, the CDR3 reads TGTGCCAGCAGCCCATTCTATGAGGTCTCTGGAAACACCATATATTTT. It yields the protein CASSPFYEVSGNTIYF.

The rearrangement links TRBV28 to TRBJ1-4, with D maybe TRBD1 (6 bases). The CDR3 loop spans 17 amino acids. Deletions cut 4 bases from V and 11 bases from J, with 26 bases between. CDR1 and CDR2 from the germline V gene are MDHEN and SYDVKM. CDR3 amino acids: CASSSSGGPLQTRKLFF. The CDR3 region has the DNA TGTGCCAGCAGTTCCTCGGGGGGCCCACTCCAAACTAGGAAACTGTTTTTT.

The rearrangement joins TRBV7-2 to TRBJ1-6; D not resolved. CDR3 length: 18 residues. CDR1 and CDR2 (germline): SGHTA, FQGNSA. Trimming stripped 0 bases from V and 0 bases from J, with 12 bases between. This CDR3 is CASSLAVHGSSYNSPLHF. The CDR3 coding sequence is TGTGCCAGCAGCTTAGCGGTTCATGGGAGCTCCTATAATTCACCCCTCCACTTT.

CDR3 sequence (DNA): TGTGCCAGCAGCCAGGGACAGTCCACAGATACGCAGTATTTT. Translated: CASSQGQSTDTQYF. V gene TRBV3-1 (or the pseudogene TRBV3-2) combines with J gene TRBJ2-3; TRBD1 matches at 7 bases. CDR1 and CDR2 (germline): LGHDT, YNNKEL (reference sequence). Germline trimming cut 3 bases from V and 2 bases from J; bases unmatched to any gene: 2. The CDR3 loop spans 14 amino acids.

CDR3 in amino acids: CASSQDRSGKYEQYF. The CDR3 DNA is TGCGCCAGCAGCCAAGATAGAAGCGGGAAGTACGAGCAGTACTTC. This chain uses TRBV4-3 with TRBJ2-7, with 7 positions matching TRBD2. The germline V gene has CDR1 LGHNA and CDR2 YSLEER. The ends lost 0 bases at V and 4 bases at J; junction bases unmatched: 6. CDR3 size: 15 residues.

The genes are TRBV6-5 and TRBJ2-2; 8 bases align to TRBD2. The CDR3 extends over 15 amino acids. Germline trimming cut 6 bases from V and 2 bases from J; bases unmatched to any gene: 5. Germline V gene lookup returns CDR1 MNHEY and CDR2 SVGAGI. The DNA for the CDR3 is TGTGCCAGCAGGAGAAGCGGGAGTAACACCGGGGAGCTGTTTTTT. This encodes CASRRSGSNTGELFF.

The V and J genes are TRBV7-9 and TRBJ1-3; tentatively, D is TRBD1 (6 bases). Per the germline V gene, CDR1 is SEHNR and CDR2 is FQNEAQ (reference sequence). The CDR3 loop spans 19 amino acids. Between the trimmed V and J ends, which lost 3 bases and 1 base, there was a span of 22 bases. The CDR3 region is CASSFAAGIQGRSGNTIYF. The CDR3, as DNA: TGTGCCAGCAGCTTTGCCGCCGGAATACAGGGCCGATCTGGAAACACCATATATTTT. Full variable domain (missing parts from reference TRBV7-9 and TRBJ1-3): DTGVSQNPRHKITKRGQNVTFRCDPISEHNRLYWYRQTLGQGPEFLTYFQNEAQLEKSRLLSDRFSAERPKGSFSTLEIQRTEQGDSAMYLCASSFAAGIQGRSGNTIYFGEGSWLTVV.

The V and J genes are TRBV20-1 and TRBJ2-7; no firm D call. Per the germline V gene, CDR1 is DFQATT and CDR2 is SNEGSKA (reference sequence). Trimming removed 5 bases from V and 5 bases from J, with 7 bases in between. The CDR3 totals 10 residues. CDR3 loop: CSAGGDEQYF. The CDR3 DNA is TGCAGTGCTGGTGGCGACGAGCAGTACTTC.

The chain links TRBV2 to TRBJ2-4, with a weak D call TRBD1 (6 bases). The V gene lost 8 bases and the J gene lost 0 bases, with 14 bases spanning the gap. Germline loops: CDR1 SNHLY, CDR2 FYNNEI. The CDR3 spans 15 residues. The CDR3 is CASRRGTVAKNIQYF. In nucleotides, the CDR3 is TGTGCCAGCCGAAGGGGGACGGTAGCCAAAAACATTCAGTACTTC.

The rearrangement uses TRBV29-1 and TRBJ2-3; TRBD2 matches 8 bases. CDR3 length equals 15 residues. With 2 bases clipped from V and 3 bases from J, the junction kept 7 bases outside the gene matches. Germline assignment: CDR1 SQVTM and CDR2 ANQGSEA. The CDR3 nucleotides are TGCAGCGTTGAAATTGGAGGCGGGAGGACAGATACGCAGTATTTT. Its protein product is CSVEIGGGRTDTQYF.

The genes are TRBV10-3 and TRBJ2-2; 10 nucleotides align to TRBD2. Losses at the gene ends were 10 bases for V and 0 bases for J; bases not matched to a gene: 2. Germline V lookup: CDR1 ENHRY, CDR2 SYGVKD. CDR3 size: 14 residues. CDR3 sequence (DNA): TGTGCCAGTAGCGGGGGGCCGAACACCGGGGAGCTGTTTTTT. Amino acids: CASSGGPNTGELFF.

This clone has a single count. This sequence joins TRBV5-1 and TRBJ2-1; the match to TRBD2 covers 7 bases. Germline loops: CDR1 SGHRS, CDR2 YFSETQ. J lost 3 bases, V lost 0 bases, and 3 bases had no gene match. CDR3 length: 15 amino acids. The CDR3 region is CASSLGGSNYNEQFF. The CDR3 DNA follows: TGCGCCAGCAGCTTGGGCGGGAGTAACTACAATGAGCAGTTCTTC.

This clone was detected once. The rearrangement uses TRBV19 and TRBJ2-7, with TRBD2 matching 7 bases. The CDR3 is 14 residues long. Germline loops: CDR1 LNHDA, CDR2 SQIVND (reference sequence). Unmatched junction bases numbered 4, after V lost 3 bases and J lost 2 bases. CDR3 nucleotide sequence: TGTGCCAGTAGTATCAGGGAGGGCACCTACGAGCAGTACTTC. Protein: CASSIREGTYEQYF. Variable domain in full (rest from reference TRBV19 and TRBJ2-7): DGGITQSPKYLFRKEGQNVTLSCEQNLNHDAMYWYRQDPGQGLRLIYYSQIVNDFQKGDIAEGYSVSREKKESFPLTVTSAQKNPTAFYLCASSIREGTYEQYFGPGTRLTVT.

This clone was seen only a few times. The V gene is TRBV12-2, the J gene TRBJ1-5; the DNA was not compared with TRBD1, the D call given in the table. TRBV12-2 is a known pseudogene. The CDR3 is made up of 17 amino acids. CDR3 DNA: TGTGCAAGTCGCTTAGCTCCAGGACAGGGTGGAAGTCAGCCCCAGCATTTT. Amino acid sequence: CASRLAPGQGGSQPQHF.